The 18 T cell receptor beta chains in this list originate from one sample, sequenced in a study of Ad26.COV2.S vaccination and SARS-CoV-2 variants. Sequencing was performed with immunoSEQ multiplex PCR; in TCRdb, only in-frame clones are kept and a portion is missing. The table has about 350,000 clones, 92% seen once. This sample comprised peripheral blood, obtained after recovery from COVID-19. The receptors shown here come from a human donor who had recovered from COVID-19.

The chain is built from TRBV19 and TRBJ1-1, with D possibly being TRBD1 (6 bases). This CDR3 comprises 15 residues. Germline CDR1 LNHDA, CDR2 SQIVND (reference sequence). V shed 6 bases and J shed 5 bases, with 19 bases lying between them. The DNA for the CDR3 is TGTGCCAGTAGCCACCTACAGGGAGGTTTTACTGAAGCTTTCTTT. Translated: CASSHLQGGFTEAFF.

This chain connects TRBV6-5 to TRBJ1-1; 9 bases match TRBD1. Germline V lookup: CDR1 MNHEY, CDR2 SVGAGI. The CDR3 runs to 14 residues. J gave up 5 bases and V 4 bases, and 5 bases lay outside the gene matches. The DNA of the CDR3 is TGTGCCAGCAGTTCCCAGACAGGGGGGACTGAAGCTTTCTTT. Its translation is CASSSQTGGTEAFF.

Notes on this clone: Other DNA sequences of this sample code for an identical CDR3. The chain joins TRBV5-1 to TRBJ1-1, with D possibly TRBD1 on 5 matching bases. There are 14 residues in the CDR3. Germline loops: CDR1 SGHRS, CDR2 YFSETQ. V was cut by 5 bases and J by 1 base, with 12 bases left in between. In DNA form, the CDR3 reads TGCGCCAGCAGTTTTGGTGGGGGGAACACTGAAGCTTTCTTT. Its protein is CASSFGGGNTEAFF.

The chain has TRBV7-9 and TRBJ1-2; 10 positions match TRBD1. This CDR3 region has 14 residues. V trimming: 7 bases; J trimming: 3 bases; junction bases outside the gene matches: 5. Germline lookup yields CDR1 SEHNR and CDR2 FQNEAQ (reference sequence). The CDR3: CASTGQGGHYGYTF. CDR3 coding DNA: TGTGCCAGCACCGGACAGGGGGGGCACTATGGCTACACCTTC.

The rearrangement uses TRBV10-3 and TRBJ1-2; a weak D match, TRBD1 (6 bases). V lost 0 bases, J lost 2 bases, and 16 bases lay in between. Per germline, CDR1 ENHRY and CDR2 SYGVKD. This CDR3 spans 17 amino acids. For the CDR3, the DNA is TGTGCCATCAGTGAGTCGCCAGGCAGGGGCGAAAACTATGGCTACACCTTC. It translates to CAISESPGRGENYGYTF.

The chain employs TRBV11-2 and TRBJ2-5; D gene uncertain. The CDR3 length is 15 residues. Germline lookup yields CDR1 SGHAT and CDR2 FQNNGV. The V end was cut by 5 bases, the J end by 4 bases, with 17 bases between. CDR3 loop: CASSPNFRAGETQYF. For the CDR3, the DNA is TGTGCCAGCAGCCCTAATTTTCGGGCCGGAGAGACCCAGTACTTC.

This clone was counted a few times. J is TRBJ2-2 and V is TRBV7-2, with D tentatively TRBD1 (6 bases). CDR1 SGHTA and CDR2 FQGNSA come from the germline V gene. The CDR3 is 14 residues long. The V end lost 8 bases, the J end lost 3 bases, and 13 bases lay between the germline ends. CDR3 bases: TGTGCCAGCTCGAGGGGGACCTACACCGGGGAGCTGTTTTTT. It yields the protein CASSRGTYTGELFF.

The V call is TRBV10-1, the J call TRBJ1-4, with TRBD1 matching 11 bases. V was pared by 11 bases and J by 7 bases, with 3 bases of the junction left unmatched. Per germline, CDR1 WNHNN and CDR2 SYGVQD (reference sequence). This CDR3 has 12 residues. CDR3 sequence: CAHGTGGEKLFF. For the CDR3, the DNA is TGCGCCCACGGGACAGGGGGTGAAAAACTGTTTTTT.

The chain combines TRBV7-2 with TRBJ2-1; D is uncertain. This CDR3 contains 15 residues. In germline, CDR1 is SGHTA, CDR2 FQGNSA. V was clipped by 5 bases and J by 1 base, with 12 bases between them. The DNA for the CDR3 is TGTGCCAGCAGCCAAAGCACAGAATCCTACAATGAGCAGTTCTTC. Translation gives CASSQSTESYNEQFF.

The chain couples TRBV5-5 to TRBJ2-1, with D uncertain. CDR3 length: 12 residues. V was trimmed by 0 bases and J by 8 bases, leaving 6 bases between them. The germline CDR1 and CDR2 sequences are SGHKS and YYEKEE (reference sequence). CDR3 nucleotides: TGTGCCAGCAGCTTGGGTGCCGATGAGCAGTTCTTC. Translation gives CASSLGADEQFF.

The chain joins TRBV19 to TRBJ1-1, with unresolved D. The V end was cut by 10 bases, the J end by 4 bases, with 10 bases between. The CDR3 totals 11 residues. Germline V gives CDR1 LNHDA, CDR2 SQIVND (reference sequence). The CDR3 sequence is CATADRTEAFF. The CDR3 DNA reads TGTGCCACCGCGGACCGCACTGAAGCTTTCTTT. The variable domain in full, with the rest retrieved from reference TRBV19 and TRBJ1-1, is DGGITQSPKYLFRKEGQNVTLSCEQNLNHDAMYWYRQDPGQGLRLIYYSQIVNDFQKGDIAEGYSVSREKKESFPLTVTSAQKNPTAFYLCATADRTEAFFGQGTRLTVV.

This rearrangement joins TRBV13 to TRBJ1-5; 7 bases align to TRBD1. There are 14 residues in the CDR3. The V segment lost 6 bases and the J segment 2 bases; nucleotides outside the gene matches: 4. Germline assignment: CDR1 PRHDT and CDR2 FYEKMQ (reference sequence). DNA for the CDR3: TGTGCCAGCAGTCAGGGGGTAGGCAATCAGCCCCAGCATTTT. This encodes CASSQGVGNQPQHF.

This chain connects TRBV10-2 to TRBJ1-5; perhaps TRBD1 as D (6 bases). With 3 bases removed from V and 6 bases from J, the gap between germline ends came to 15 bases. The CDR3 runs to 15 residues. CDR1 and CDR2 (germline): WSHSY, SAAADI. The CDR3 DNA follows: TGCGCCAGCAGTGATATGGGGGGGGCGCGTCAGCCCCAGCATTTT. This gives the protein CASSDMGGARQPQHF.

The chain links TRBV4-3 to TRBJ1-2, with 7 bases that match TRBD1. The J segment lost 0 bases and the V segment lost 2 bases, leaving 9 bases of the junction unmatched. The CDR3 spans 17 residues. CDR1 is LGHNA, CDR2 YSLEER, per germline. The CDR3 bases are TGCGCCAGCAGCCAATTTCAGGGGACAGTAGCTAACTATGGCTACACCTTC. Protein: CASSQFQGTVANYGYTF.

The V call is TRBV9, the J call TRBJ2-7; TRBD1 agrees at 9 bases. The CDR3 has 16 residues. Germline CDR1 reads SGDLS; CDR2 reads YYNGEE. Unmatched junction bases numbered 14, after V lost 7 bases and J lost 3 bases. CDR3: CASGTGPTTPDYEQYF. CDR3 nucleotide sequence: TGTGCCAGCGGGACAGGGCCGACGACACCGGACTACGAGCAGTACTTC.

The chain has TRBV5-5 and TRBJ2-7; D gene unclear. Germline-derived CDR1 and CDR2 are SGHKS and YYEKEE (reference sequence). Trimming removed 1 base at V and 1 base at J, with 6 bases between. This CDR3 is 13 amino acids long. The CDR3 sequence: CASSLHVSYEQYF. As DNA, the CDR3 is TGTGCCAGCAGCTTGCACGTTTCCTACGAGCAGTACTTC.

The genes are TRBV11-3 and TRBJ2-1; D might be TRBD2 (6 bases). Trimming cost V 0 bases and J 10 bases, with 10 bases left between them. From germline, CDR1 is SGHNT and CDR2 YENEEA. The CDR3 spans 13 residues. CDR3 nucleotide sequence: TGTGCCAGCAGCTTAGATCCCCGGGGGGAGCAGTTCTTC. Its translation is CASSLDPRGEQFF.

This clone has at least ten counts. J is TRBJ2-3 and V is TRBV7-9, with D possibly TRBD1 on 5 matching bases. V lost 1 base, J lost 2 bases, and 10 bases lay in between. The CDR3 is 15 amino acids. Germline values: CDR1 SEHNR, CDR2 FQNEAQ (reference sequence). The CDR3 sequence: CASSLVDSHTDTQYF. CDR3 bases: TGTGCCAGCAGCTTAGTTGACAGCCACACAGATACGCAGTATTTT.